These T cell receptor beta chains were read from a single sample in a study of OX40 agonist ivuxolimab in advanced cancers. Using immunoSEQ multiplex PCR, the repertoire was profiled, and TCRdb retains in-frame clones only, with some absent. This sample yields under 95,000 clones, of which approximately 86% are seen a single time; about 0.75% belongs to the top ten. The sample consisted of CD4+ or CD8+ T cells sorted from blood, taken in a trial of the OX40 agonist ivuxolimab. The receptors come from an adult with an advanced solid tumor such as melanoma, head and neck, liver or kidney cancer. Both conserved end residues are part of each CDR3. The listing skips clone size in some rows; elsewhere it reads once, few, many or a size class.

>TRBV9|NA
CASSVASTGGTDTQYF
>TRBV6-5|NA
CASSRTGNSYEQYF
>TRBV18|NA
CASSPSGLAGGQETQYF
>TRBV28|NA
CASIDRTGLGTGELFF
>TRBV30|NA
CAWSANSGQVNYGYTF
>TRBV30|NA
CAWRSGLAGGRETQYF
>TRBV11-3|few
CASSLGGRTDTQYF
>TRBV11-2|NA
CASSLVFRGSGANVLTF
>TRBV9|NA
CASSFTQMNTEAFF
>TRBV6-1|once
CASSSLAGGRQTQYF
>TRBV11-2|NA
CASSLAGGDTEAFF
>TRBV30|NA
CAWSGPWDRVGSGANVLTF
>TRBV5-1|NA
CASSRQGTGELFF
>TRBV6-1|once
CASSFKNTEAFF
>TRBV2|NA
CASRGANEKLFF
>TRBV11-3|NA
CASSRQGWPDYEQYF
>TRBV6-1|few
CASSDNSGAYYEQYF
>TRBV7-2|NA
CASSLEGTANTEAFF
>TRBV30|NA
CAWSVMVGGGGYEQYF
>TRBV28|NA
CASRRSGRADNEQFF
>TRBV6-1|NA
CASSLQGGGQPQHF
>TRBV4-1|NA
CASSPTGKDYGYTF
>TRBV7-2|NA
CASSPASGTDTQYF
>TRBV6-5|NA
CASSSFREAFF
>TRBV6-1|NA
CANSRSSYNSPLHF
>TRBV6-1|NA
CASSLQWTGANVLTF
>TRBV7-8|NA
CASSLTRATEAFF
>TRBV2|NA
CASSRGQGEETQYF
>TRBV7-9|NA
CASSFSKDTGELFF
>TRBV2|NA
CASRAIQTGELFF
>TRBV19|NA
CASSPCRGGSYGYTF
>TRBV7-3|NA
CASSRGGNDEQFF
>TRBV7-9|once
CASRPNRGLDEKLFF
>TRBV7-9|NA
CASSRGGTGSYNEQFF
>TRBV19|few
CASSIEGIAAETQYF